Listed below are T cell receptor beta chains from one sample, sequenced in a study of blood T cells in healthy people across ages. Each CDR3 protein gets one entry after TCRdb re-called the 5' RACE reads with MiXCR. The sample lists 600,000 to 650,000 distinct CDR3 sequences, 58% occurring once. Sequenced input: blood. These receptors were taken from a man in his sixties in good health. The CDR3 runs from the conserved cysteine through the conserved F or W. A D gene is named only where the DNA matches it firmly. Only part of the rows carry a size: once, few, many, or a class if the clone is expanded.

-	few	TRBJ2-5	TRBV9	TGTGCCAGCAGCGGGAGTTGGCAAGAGACCCAGTACTTC	CASSGSWQETQYF
-	-	TRBJ2-4	TRBV11-2	TGTGCCAGCAGCCCAATTCAGGGGTTTAGGGACATTCAGTACTTC	CASSPIQGFRDIQYF
-	-	TRBJ2-3	TRBV5-1	TGCGCCGGCAGCTTGATAGGGACAGATACGCAGTATTTT	CAGSLIGTDTQYF
-	-	TRBJ2-7	TRBV20-1	TGCAGTGCTAGTCCAGGGGGGCGGTACAATGAGCAGTACTTC	CSASPGGRYNEQYF
TRBD1	-	TRBJ2-1	TRBV24-1	TGTGCCACCAGTGACTCCGGACAGGGGCGCTACAATGAGCAGTTCTTC	CATSDSGQGRYNEQFF
-	-	TRBJ2-7	TRBV4-3	TGCGCCAGCAGCCAAGATCGAGGGGACTCCTACGAGCAGTACTTC	CASSQDRGDSYEQYF
-	once	TRBJ2-4	TRBV9	TGTGCCAGCAGCTTGGGACGGGGAAACATTCAGTACTTC	CASSLGRGNIQYF
-	few	TRBJ1-2	TRBV25-1	TGTGCCAGCAGTGAATCCTTCTATGGCTACACCTTC	CASSESFYGYTF
TRBD2	-	TRBJ2-5	TRBV5-1	TGCGCCAGCAGCGCGGCCGGGACTAGCAGGGAGACCCAGTACTTC	CASSAAGTSRETQYF
TRBD2	few	TRBJ2-3	TRBV29-1	TGCAGCGTTGCCCCTCTGACTAGCGGGGGTGCAGATACGCAGTATTTT	CSVAPLTSGGADTQYF
-	once	TRBJ2-1	TRBV4-2	TGTGCCAGCAGCCCACGCAGATCACTGGGGAATGAGCAGTTCTTC	CASSPRRSLGNEQFF
-	few	TRBJ1-1	TRBV29-1	TGCAGCGTTGAAGAGCAGCAGAACACTGAAGCTTTCTTT	CSVEEQQNTEAFF
-	few	TRBJ2-7	TRBV15	TGTGCCACCAGCAAAGGGCACCACGAGCAGTACTTC	CATSKGHHEQYF
-	-	TRBJ2-3	TRBV24-1	TGTGCCACCAGTGATTTGCAGGGGGATACGCAGTATTTT	CATSDLQGDTQYF
-	-	TRBJ2-3	TRBV29-1	TGCAGCGTTGATTCACGCAGGGCCGGCACAGATACGCAGTATTTT	CSVDSRRAGTDTQYF
TRBD2	-	TRBJ2-1	TRBV2	TGTGCCAGCAACCCCACGACTAGCCGAGGAAATGAGCAGTTCTTC	CASNPTTSRGNEQFF
-	few	TRBJ2-7	TRBV7-6	TGTGCCAGCAGCTCCGGGCCCGCGAATTACGAGCAGTACTTC	CASSSGPANYEQYF
-	-	TRBJ2-2	TRBV7-2	TGTGCCAGCAGCTTAGACTCAACCGGGGAGCTGTTTTTT	CASSLDSTGELFF
TRBD2	-	TRBJ2-7	TRBV4-2	TGTGCCAGCAGCCAATCCCTAGCGGGGGTAGGGGAAGAGTCCCAGTACTTC	CASSQSLAGVGEESQYF
TRBD1	-	TRBJ1-2	TRBV6-7	TGTGCCAGCAGTTACCCAGGGGGCGCCGACTATGGCTACACCTTC	CASSYPGGADYGYTF
TRBD1	-	TRBJ2-7	TRBV20-1	TGCAGTGCTAGATTACTTACAGGGGAACGCTACGAGCAGTACTTC	CSARLLTGERYEQYF
TRBD2	few	TRBJ2-5	TRBV5-1	TGCGCCAGCAGCCAGGGACTAGCGATGGAGACCCAGTACTTC	CASSQGLAMETQYF
TRBD2	-	TRBJ2-3	TRBV4-2	TGTGCCAGCAGCCAAGGGACTAGCGGGGGGCTCAGCACAGATACGCAGTATTTT	CASSQGTSGGLSTDTQYF
TRBD2	few	TRBJ2-5	TRBV20-1	TGCAGTGCTAGAGATTTACGGCGGGGGGACCCGATGGCCCAGTACTTC	CSARDLRRGDPMAQYF
-	-	TRBJ2-1	TRBV7-6	TGTGCCAGCAGCTTAGCCAGGGGCTACAATGAGCAGTTCTTC	CASSLARGYNEQFF
-	many	TRBJ2-7	TRBV7-9	TGTGCCAGCAGCTTAGCCAGGGCAAGCTACGAGCAGTACTTC	CASSLARASYEQYF
TRBD1	many	TRBJ2-4	TRBV18	TGCGCCAGCAGCCCGGGGACAGGGGAAAACATTCAGTACTTC	CASSPGTGENIQYF
-	-	TRBJ2-7	TRBV25-1	TGTGCCGGCAGTTACGGCTACGAGCAGTACTTC	CAGSYGYEQYF
-	-	TRBJ2-6	TRBV9	TGTGCCAGCAGCGTTCGGAGCTCTGGGGCCAACGTCCTGACTTTC	CASSVRSSGANVLTF
-	few	TRBJ2-3	TRBV12-3/TRBV12-4	TGTGCCAGCCAGCAGGGGATAAGCACAGATACGCAGTATTTT	CASQQGISTDTQYF
-	-	TRBJ2-1	TRBV11-2	TGTGCCAGCAGCCCCCCCCTTTGGCTCTCCTACAATGAGCAGTTCTTC	CASSPPLWLSYNEQFF